This TCR beta chain was identified during a study of blood T cell repertoires in COVID-19. Study-level information: Spain, Italy and the United States supplied samples that represented acute and convalescent COVID-19. Nucleic acid was either cDNA or gDNA, and it came from T cells, B-cell-depleted T cells, or PBMCs.

The CDR3 extends over 14 amino acids. Per germline, CDR1 MNHEY and CDR2 SMNVEV (reference sequence). Trimming at V came to 5 bases and at J to 6 bases, leaving 9 bases not matched to a gene. Original handling: Nucleated cell number was recorded as an estimate derived from reference gene primer amplification. Profiling relied on immunoSEQ multiplex PCR, and the TCRdb table lists in-frame clones only, not all of them. V, J and clone size were drawn from that table, and D and trimming were deduced from the DNA. Of roughly 250,000 clones listed, around 82% are singletons. This sequence originates from a woman of 80 years or more with active or convalescent COVID-19. Material: peripheral blood. The chain uses TRBV27 and TRBJ1-1; 7 bases align to TRBD1. The CDR3 loop reads CASSPRQGWSEAFF. For the CDR3, the DNA is TGTGCCAGCAGTCCAAGACAGGGTTGGTCTGAAGCTTTCTTT.